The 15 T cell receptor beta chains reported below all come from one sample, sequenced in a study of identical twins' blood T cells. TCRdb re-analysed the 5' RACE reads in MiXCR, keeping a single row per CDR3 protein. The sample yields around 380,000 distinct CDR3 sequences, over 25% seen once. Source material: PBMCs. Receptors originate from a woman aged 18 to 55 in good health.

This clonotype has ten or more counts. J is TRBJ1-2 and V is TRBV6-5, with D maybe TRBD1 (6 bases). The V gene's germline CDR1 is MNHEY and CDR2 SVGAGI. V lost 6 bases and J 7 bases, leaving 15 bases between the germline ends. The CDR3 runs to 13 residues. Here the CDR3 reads CASSQAGASGYTF. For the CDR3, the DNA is TGTGCCAGCAGCCAGGCGGGGGCAAGTGGCTACACCTTC.

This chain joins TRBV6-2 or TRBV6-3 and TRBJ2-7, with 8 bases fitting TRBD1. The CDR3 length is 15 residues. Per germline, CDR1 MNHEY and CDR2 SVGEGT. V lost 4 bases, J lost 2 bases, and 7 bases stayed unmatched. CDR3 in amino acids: CASSWGTGITYEQYF. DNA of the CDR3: TGTGCCAGCAGTTGGGGGACAGGCATAACCTACGAGCAGTACTTC.

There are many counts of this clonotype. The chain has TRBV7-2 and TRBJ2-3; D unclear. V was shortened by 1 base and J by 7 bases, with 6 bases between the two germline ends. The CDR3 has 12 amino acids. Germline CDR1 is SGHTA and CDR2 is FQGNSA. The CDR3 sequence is CASSLGANTQYF. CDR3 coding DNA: TGTGCCAGCAGCTTAGGAGCGAATACGCAGTATTTT.

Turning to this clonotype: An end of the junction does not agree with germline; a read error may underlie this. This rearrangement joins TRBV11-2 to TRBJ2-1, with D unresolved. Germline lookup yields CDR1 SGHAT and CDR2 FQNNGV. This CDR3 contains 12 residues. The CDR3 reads CVSSLISHEQFF. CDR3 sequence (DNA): TGTGTCAGCAGCTTAATAAGTCATGAGCAGTTCTTC.

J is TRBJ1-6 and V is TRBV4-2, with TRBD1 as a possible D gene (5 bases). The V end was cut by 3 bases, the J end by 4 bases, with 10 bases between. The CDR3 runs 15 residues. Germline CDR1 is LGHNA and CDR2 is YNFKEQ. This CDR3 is CASSHTQGYNSPLHF. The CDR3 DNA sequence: TGTGCCAGCAGCCATACTCAGGGTTATAATTCACCCCTCCACTTT.

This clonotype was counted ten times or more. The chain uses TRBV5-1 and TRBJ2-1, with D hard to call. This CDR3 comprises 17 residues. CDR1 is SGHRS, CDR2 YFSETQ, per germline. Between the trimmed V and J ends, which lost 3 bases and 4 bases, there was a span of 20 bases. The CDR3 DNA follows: TGCGCCAGCAGCTCTCAACTGAAGCGTCTCGATTACAATGAGCAGTTCTTC. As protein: CASSSQLKRLDYNEQFF.

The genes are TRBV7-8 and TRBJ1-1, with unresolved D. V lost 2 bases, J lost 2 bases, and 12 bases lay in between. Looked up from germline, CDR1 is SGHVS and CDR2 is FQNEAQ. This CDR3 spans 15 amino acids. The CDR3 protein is CASSLSRRVNTEAFF. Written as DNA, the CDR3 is TGTGCCAGCAGCTTATCGCGGCGGGTAAACACTGAAGCTTTCTTT.

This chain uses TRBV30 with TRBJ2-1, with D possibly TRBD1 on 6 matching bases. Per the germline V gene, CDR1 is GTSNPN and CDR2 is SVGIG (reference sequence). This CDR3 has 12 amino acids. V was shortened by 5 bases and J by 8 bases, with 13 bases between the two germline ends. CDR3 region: CAWAEQGHEQFF. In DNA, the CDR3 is TGTGCCTGGGCAGAACAGGGACATGAGCAGTTCTTC.

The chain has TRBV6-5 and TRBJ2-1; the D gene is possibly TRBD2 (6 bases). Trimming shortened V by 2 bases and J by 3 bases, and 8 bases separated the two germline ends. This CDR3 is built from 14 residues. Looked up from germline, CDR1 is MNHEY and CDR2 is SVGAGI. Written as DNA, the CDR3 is TGTGCCAGCAGTTACAGCGGGCTCTACAATGAGCAGTTCTTC. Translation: CASSYSGLYNEQFF.

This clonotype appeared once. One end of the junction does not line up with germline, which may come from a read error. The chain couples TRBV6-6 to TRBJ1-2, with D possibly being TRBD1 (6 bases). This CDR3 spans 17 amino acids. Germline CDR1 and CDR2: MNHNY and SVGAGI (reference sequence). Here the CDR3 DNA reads TGTGCCGGCAGTTACTCGACGAAACCGGGGGCGGGGTATGGCTACACCTTC. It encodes CAGSYSTKPGAGYGYTF.

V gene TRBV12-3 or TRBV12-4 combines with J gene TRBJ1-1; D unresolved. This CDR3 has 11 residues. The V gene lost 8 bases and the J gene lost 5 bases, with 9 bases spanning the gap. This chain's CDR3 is CASRLRTEAFF. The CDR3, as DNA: TGTGCCAGCCGACTTAGGACTGAAGCTTTCTTT.

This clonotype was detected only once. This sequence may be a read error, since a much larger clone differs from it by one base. CDR3 sequence reads: CASSSAVNTVAFF. The CDR3 coding sequence is TGTGCCAGCAGTTCAGCGGTGAACACTGTAGCTTTCTTT. This rearrangement joins TRBV6-2 or TRBV6-3 to TRBJ1-1; unclear D gene. In germline, CDR1 is MNHEY, CDR2 SVGEGT. This CDR3 spans 13 amino acids.

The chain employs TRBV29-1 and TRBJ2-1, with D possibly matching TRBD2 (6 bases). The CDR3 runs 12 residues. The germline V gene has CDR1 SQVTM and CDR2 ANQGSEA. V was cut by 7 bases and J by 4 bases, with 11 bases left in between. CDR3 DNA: TGCAGCGCGACTAGGGAGTACAATGAGCAGTTCTTC. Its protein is CSATREYNEQFF.

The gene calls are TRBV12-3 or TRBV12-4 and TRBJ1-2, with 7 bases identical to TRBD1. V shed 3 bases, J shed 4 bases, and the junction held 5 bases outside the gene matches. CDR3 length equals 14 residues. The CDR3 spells CASSFEQGPYGYTF. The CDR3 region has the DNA TGTGCCAGCAGTTTTGAACAGGGGCCCTATGGCTACACCTTC.

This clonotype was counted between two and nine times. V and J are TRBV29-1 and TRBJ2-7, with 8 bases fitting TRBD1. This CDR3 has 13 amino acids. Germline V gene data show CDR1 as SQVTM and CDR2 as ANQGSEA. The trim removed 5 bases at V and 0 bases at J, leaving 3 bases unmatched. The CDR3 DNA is TGCAGCGTTACCAGGGGGCTCTCCTACGAGCAGTACTTC. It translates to CSVTRGLSYEQYF.